This TCR beta chain was profiled in a study of T cells in women clearing cervical HPV infection. Sequencing was performed with immunoSEQ multiplex PCR; in TCRdb, only in-frame clones are kept and a portion is missing. Recorded for this sample: 15,000 or so clones. Remarks on this clone: What it recognizes is unknown. With the read ending 3 residues before the CDR3 end, the germline J gene is used to fill in that end.

With 0 bases removed from V and 0 bases from J, the gap between germline ends came to 10 bases. The CDR3 contains 16 residues. The germline CDR1 and CDR2 sequences are SGHTA and FQGNSA. Regarding the study as a whole: T-cell numbers per sample were unknown and may explain richness differences. Associations may precede or follow infection; HPV-specific or memory T cells were not isolated.

All participants had a single incident cervical HPV16 infection, and prevalent HPV16 infections were excluded. The chain links TRBV7-2 to TRBJ2-3; D may be TRBD2 (5 bases). The clonotype comes from a woman aged 18-70 years with a cervical HPV16 infection that either progressed to CIN3+ or cleared (not recorded which). Specimen: blood buffy coat. The CDR3 loop reads CASSLALAPSTDTQYF. CDR3 DNA (partial): TGTGCCAGCAGCTTAGCGCTAGCCCCTAGCACAGATACG.